A single sample gave rise to the 18 T cell receptor beta chains below, sequenced in a study of cytomegalovirus exposure and HLA in healthy donors. Amplification used 60 Vbeta primers and 13 Jbeta primers. Using immunoSEQ multiplex PCR, the repertoire was profiled, and TCRdb retains in-frame clones only, with some absent. The table has 150,000 to 200,000 clones, roughly three quarters seen once; the top ten hold approximately 3%. The specimen was PBMCs. The receptors come from a male donor in good health and CMV-seronegative.

The V and J genes are TRBV10-2 and TRBJ2-5, with TRBD1 matching over 9 bases. Near its end, the DNA agrees better with TRBJ2-7, so the J call may be wrong. Looked up from germline, CDR1 is WSHSY and CDR2 is SAAADI. The CDR3 is 14 amino acids. This CDR3 reads CASSIQGARYEQYF. Written as DNA, the CDR3 is TGCGCCAGCAGCATACAGGGGGCTAGGTACGAGCAGTACTTC.

The count of this clone is one. This chain links TRBV30 with TRBJ2-7; D is perhaps TRBD2 (5 bases). V was cut by 3 bases and J by 1 base, with 13 bases left in between. The CDR3 totals 14 residues. The V gene's germline CDR1 is GTSNPN and CDR2 SVGIG (reference sequence). This CDR3 reads CAWRGADLSYEQYF. In DNA form, the CDR3 reads TGTGCCTGGAGGGGAGCTGACCTATCCTACGAGCAGTACTTC.

The chain couples TRBV28 to TRBJ1-2; 7 nucleotides agree with TRBD1. Losses at the gene ends were 6 bases for V and 3 bases for J; bases not matched to a gene: 13. Germline CDR1 and CDR2: MDHEN and SYDVKM. The CDR3 is 16 amino acids. CDR3: CASSSTQGRGDYGYTF. The DNA of the CDR3 is TGTGCCAGCAGCTCTACACAGGGGCGGGGTGACTATGGCTACACCTTC.

The J gene is TRBJ2-6, the V gene TRBV18; 7 bases agree with TRBD1. The germline gives CDR1 KGHSH, CDR2 LQKENI. This CDR3 spans 19 amino acids. After removal of 4 bases from V and 3 bases from J, the junction contained 15 bases not matched to a gene. The CDR3 bases are TGTGCCAGCTCACTGAGAGATACCGGGACAGAAGGTGGGGCCAACGTCCTGACTTTC. It yields the protein CASSLRDTGTEGGANVLTF.

This chain links TRBV27 with TRBJ2-1; D is perhaps TRBD1 (6 bases). CDR3 length equals 14 residues. Germline V gene data show CDR1 as MNHEY and CDR2 as SMNVEV (reference sequence). Trimming took 3 bases from V and 2 from J, leaving 8 bases between them. The CDR3 region is CASSFRGAYNEQFF. CDR3 coding DNA: TGTGCCAGCAGTTTCAGGGGCGCCTACAATGAGCAGTTCTTC.

Concerning this clone: Other DNA sequences of this sample code for an identical CDR3. This rearrangement joins TRBV18 to TRBJ1-5; TRBD1 is a possible D gene (5 bases). Germline CDR1 reads KGHSH; CDR2 reads LQKENI. V lost 3 bases to trimming and J lost 2 bases, with 11 bases between them. The CDR3 contains 15 residues. CDR3 nucleotides: TGTGCCAGCTCACCGGCCGGGGGAGGCAATCAGCCCCAGCATTTT. Encoded protein: CASSPAGGGNQPQHF.

On this clone itself: At the DNA level, this CDR3 is encoded by other sequences in the same sample as well. The gene calls are TRBV29-1 and TRBJ2-1, with TRBD2 matching 10 bases. The CDR3 runs 11 residues. The junction had 2 bases not matched to a gene; V was cut back by 7 bases and J by 8 bases. Germline V gene lookup returns CDR1 SQVTM and CDR2 ANQGSEA. CDR3 DNA: TGCAGCGGGACTAGCGGTGATGAGCAGTTCTTC. Its protein is CSGTSGDEQFF.

CDR3: CASSKALCRSISLIYEQYF. The CDR3 DNA reads as TGTGCCAGCAGCAAAGCGCTTTGTCGGAGCATTTCTTTAATCTACGAGCAGTACTTC. The rearrangement joins TRBV21-1 to TRBJ2-7; the table's D gene call, TRBD2, was not cross checked with the DNA. TRBV21-1 has pseudogene status. There are 19 residues in the CDR3.

J is TRBJ2-1 and V is TRBV2; possible D gene TRBD2, 5 bases. V gave up 4 bases and J gave up 12 bases, with 13 bases separating them. This CDR3 region has 12 residues. Germline assignment: CDR1 SNHLY and CDR2 FYNNEI. Here the CDR3 DNA reads TGTGCCAGCAGTGTGGAGGCTACCCGGCAGTTCTTC. Translation: CASSVEATRQFF.

The V and J genes are TRBV19 and TRBJ1-2; D perhaps matches TRBD1 (5 bases). The CDR3 runs to 13 residues. V was cut by 5 bases and J by 0 bases, with 7 bases left in between. Germline CDR1 and CDR2: LNHDA and SQIVND (reference sequence). CDR3 amino acids: CASSVRANYGYTF. The CDR3 nucleotides are TGTGCCAGTAGTGTCAGGGCTAACTATGGCTACACCTTC.

This sequence joins TRBV5-1 and TRBJ2-7; D unresolved. The CDR3 spans 13 residues. CDR1 and CDR2 (germline): SGHRS, YFSETQ. V was cut by 3 bases and J by 5 bases, with 12 bases left in between. CDR3 in DNA: TGCGCCAGCAGCTCAGATCAAATCCACGAGCAGTACTTC. This encodes CASSSDQIHEQYF.

The chain uses TRBV28 and TRBJ2-7; 10 bases map to TRBD1. The germline CDR1 and CDR2 sequences are MDHEN and SYDVKM. The CDR3 loop spans 15 amino acids. Trimming cost V 1 base and J 6 bases; bases outside gene matches: 6. The CDR3 loop is CASSLSGQGRFEQYF. In nucleotides, the CDR3 is TGTGCCAGCAGTTTATCGGGACAGGGGAGGTTCGAGCAGTACTTC.

The chain employs TRBV9 and TRBJ2-3, with D maybe TRBD2 (5 bases). Looked up from germline, CDR1 is SGDLS and CDR2 is YYNGEE. Trimming took off 0 bases at V and 4 bases at J, with 9 bases between the two ends. This CDR3 has 14 amino acids. The CDR3: CASSVGLNADTQYF. The CDR3 DNA reads TGTGCCAGCAGCGTAGGACTAAACGCAGATACGCAGTATTTT.

The V and J genes are TRBV19 and TRBJ1-1; the D gene is possibly TRBD1 (6 bases). V lost 7 bases and J lost 0, with 18 bases in between. CDR1 and CDR2 from the germline V gene are LNHDA and SQIVND (reference sequence). This CDR3 has 16 residues. The CDR3 coding sequence is TGTGCCAGTAAACAGGGAACAGCCCCTATGAACACTGAAGCTTTCTTT. Protein product: CASKQGTAPMNTEAFF.

J is TRBJ2-7 and V is TRBV7-9; 10 bases are a match to TRBD1. The CDR3 has 18 amino acids. Germline V gene lookup returns CDR1 SEHNR and CDR2 FQNEAQ (reference sequence). J lost 3 bases, V lost 2 bases, and 13 bases had no gene match. The CDR3 DNA reads as TGTGCCAGCAGCTTATACGTTCTCCGAGGACAGGGGGACTACGAGCAGTACTTC. Translated, it gives CASSLYVLRGQGDYEQYF.

By share, this clone ranks as medium-sized. The chain joins TRBV6-1 to TRBJ1-5; possible D gene TRBD1, 5 bases. The CDR3 extends over 14 amino acids. V lost 1 base to trimming and J lost 5 bases, with 9 bases between them. Germline V gives CDR1 MNHNS, CDR2 SASEGT. The chain's CDR3 is CASSEGQSYQPQHF. CDR3 coding DNA: TGTGCCAGCAGTGAAGGACAGTCCTATCAGCCCCAGCATTTT.

This clone was counted only a few times. The J gene is TRBJ2-5, the V gene TRBV30, with 10 bases aligning to TRBD2. The end of the DNA is better explained by TRBJ2-7, so the J call may be wrong. CDR1 GTSNPN and CDR2 SVGIG come from the germline V gene (reference sequence). This CDR3 has 14 residues. This CDR3 is CAWTSGSVSYEQYF. CDR3 coding DNA: TGTGCCTGGACTAGCGGGAGTGTCTCCTACGAGCAGTACTTC.

The chain employs TRBV27 and TRBJ2-3; D call uncertain. CDR1 is MNHEY, CDR2 SMNVEV, per germline (reference sequence). The CDR3 runs to 14 residues. Trimming took 8 bases from V and 4 from J, leaving 16 bases between them. The CDR3 coding sequence is TGTGCCAGCTCCCTAGTATCGGCCCCAGATACGCAGTATTTT. Its translation is CASSLVSAPDTQYF.